This T cell receptor beta chain was observed in a study of cytomegalovirus exposure and HLA in healthy donors. Study-level findings and limits: As was reported, the classifier diagnosed cytomegalovirus status with high specificity and sensitivity.

In regard to this clone: Its antigen is undetermined.

Germline V CDR1 and CDR2: LNHNV, YYDKDF (reference sequence). The CDR3 has 15 amino acids. V dropped 1 base and J dropped 4 bases, with 13 bases sitting between them. PCR amplification relied on 60 Vbeta primers (plus 13 Jbeta primers). In the authors' workflow: Later work found 80 million or so unique TCR beta chains, with about 10 million shared. Some clones are missing from TCRdb's copy, which holds only in-frame ones; the method was immunoSEQ multiplex PCR. The V and J calls and clone size were taken over from that table, and D and trimming were inferred from the DNA. The table includes around 200,000 clones, around four fifths detected once.

The rearrangement links TRBV15 to TRBJ1-2; D possibly corresponds to TRBD1 (5 bases). Specimen: PBMCs. The sequence came from a woman aged 50 to 60 in good health and CMV-seropositive. CDR3 in amino acids: CATSRGGDGPYGYTF. The DNA of the CDR3 is TGTGCCACCAGCAGAGGGGGGGACGGACCCTATGGCTACACCTTC.